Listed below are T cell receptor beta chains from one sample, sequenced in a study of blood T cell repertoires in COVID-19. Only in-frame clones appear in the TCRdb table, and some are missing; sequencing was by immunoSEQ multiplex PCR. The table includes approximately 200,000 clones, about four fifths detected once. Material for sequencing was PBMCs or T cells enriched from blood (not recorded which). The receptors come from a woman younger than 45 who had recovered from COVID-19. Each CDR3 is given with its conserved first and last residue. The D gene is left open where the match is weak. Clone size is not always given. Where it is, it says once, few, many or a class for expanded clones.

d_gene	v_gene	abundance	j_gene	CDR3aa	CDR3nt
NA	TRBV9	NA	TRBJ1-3	CASSDRSSGNTIYF	TGTGCCAGCAGCGACAGGAGCTCTGGAAACACCATATATTTT
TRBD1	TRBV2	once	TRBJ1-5	CASRGQGWNQPQHF	TGTGCCAGCAGAGGACAGGGCTGGAATCAGCCCCAGCATTTT
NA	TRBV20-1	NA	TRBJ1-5	CSATENQPQHF	TGCAGTGCTACCGAGAATCAGCCCCAGCATTTT
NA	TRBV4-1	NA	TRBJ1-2	CASSQDSKGVGVFYGYTF	TGCGCCAGCAGCCAAGATTCGAAGGGGGTGGGGGTCTTCTATGGCTACACCTTC
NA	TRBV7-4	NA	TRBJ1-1	CASSTFGGNTEAFF	TGTGCCAGCAGCACGTTCGGAGGGAACACTGAAGCTTTCTTT
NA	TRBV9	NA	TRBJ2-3	CASSGGYTDTQYF	TGTGCCAGCAGCGGAGGCTACACAGATACGCAGTATTTT
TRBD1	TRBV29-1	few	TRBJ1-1	CSAISRDRGRTINTEAFF	TGCAGCGCCATATCCCGGGACAGGGGGCGAACCATCAACACTGAAGCTTTCTTT
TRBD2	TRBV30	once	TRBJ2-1	CAWSVQSGRYNEQFF	TGTGCCTGGAGTGTACAGAGCGGGAGATACAATGAGCAGTTCTTC
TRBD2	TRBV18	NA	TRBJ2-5	CASSPSSGSGETQYF	TGTGCCAGCTCACCTTCTAGCGGGAGCGGTGAGACCCAGTACTTC
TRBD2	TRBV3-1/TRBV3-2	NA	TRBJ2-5	CASSPPLAEQETQYF	TGTGCCAGCAGCCCCCCTCTAGCGGAGCAAGAGACCCAGTACTTC
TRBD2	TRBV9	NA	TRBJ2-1	CASSVDSGRVSDEQFF	TGTGCCAGCAGCGTGGATAGCGGGAGAGTCTCGGATGAGCAGTTCTTC
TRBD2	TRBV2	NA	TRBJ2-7	CASSGSLADTYEQYF	TGTGCCAGCAGTGGCTCGCTAGCGGATACCTACGAGCAGTACTTC
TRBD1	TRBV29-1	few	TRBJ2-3	CSVLGQDTDTQYF	TGCAGCGTTCTGGGACAGGACACAGATACGCAGTATTTT
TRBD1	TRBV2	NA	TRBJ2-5	CASSPGGQGVQETQYF	TGTGCCAGCAGCCCAGGGGGACAGGGGGTCCAAGAGACCCAGTACTTC
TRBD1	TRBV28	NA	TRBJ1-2	CASIRGSFGNYGYTF	TGTGCCAGCATCAGGGGGTCTTTCGGTAACTATGGCTACACCTTC
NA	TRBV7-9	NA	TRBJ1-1	CASSLQGADTEAFF	TGTGCCAGCAGCTTACAGGGTGCGGACACTGAAGCTTTCTTT
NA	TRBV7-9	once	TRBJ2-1	CASGGGGSSYNEQFF	TGTGCCAGCGGGGGAGGGGGGAGCTCCTACAATGAGCAGTTCTTC
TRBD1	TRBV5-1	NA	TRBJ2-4	CASSTPGTGGVGAIQYF	TGCGCCAGCAGCACGCCCGGGACAGGGGGCGTAGGTGCCATTCAGTACTTC
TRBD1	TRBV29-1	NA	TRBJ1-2	CSVDKTGNYGYTF	TGCAGCGTCGATAAGACAGGGAACTATGGCTACACCTTC
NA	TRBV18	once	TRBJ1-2	CASSPPEQDLLYGYTF	TGTGCCAGCTCACCACCAGAACAGGATCTCCTCTATGGCTACACCTTC
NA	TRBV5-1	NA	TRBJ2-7	CASSQLGTLDGYEQYF	TGCGCCAGCAGCCAACTCGGGACATTGGATGGCTACGAGCAGTACTTC
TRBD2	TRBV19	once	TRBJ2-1	CASSIRGSGSPSSYNEQFF	TGTGCCAGTAGTATCCGCGGGAGCGGGAGCCCTAGCTCCTACAATGAGCAGTTCTTC
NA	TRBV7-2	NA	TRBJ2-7	CASSLGRVGTYEQYF	TGTGCCAGCAGCTTAGGGAGAGTTGGAACCTACGAGCAGTACTTC
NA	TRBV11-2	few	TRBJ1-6	CASSLFPQGSSPLHF	TGTGCCAGCAGCTTATTCCCACAGGGAAGTTCACCCCTCCACTTT
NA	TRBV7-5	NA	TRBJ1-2	CALPGRNGYTF	TGTGCCCTCCCCGGGAGGAATGGCTACACCTTC
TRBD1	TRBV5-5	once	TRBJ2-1	CASSSDRGQFLEQFF	TGTGCCAGCAGCTCAGACAGGGGACAATTCTTGGAGCAGTTCTTC
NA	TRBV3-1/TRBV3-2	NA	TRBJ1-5	CASSQAGAQPQHF	TGTGCCAGCAGCCAAGCGGGAGCTCAGCCCCAGCATTTT
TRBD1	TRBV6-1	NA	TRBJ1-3	CASSEATPYGAGGRNTIYF	TGTGCCAGCAGTGAAGCTACCCCCTACGGGGCAGGGGGGAGAAACACCATATATTTT
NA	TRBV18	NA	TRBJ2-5	CASSREGQPQETQYF	TGTGCCAGCTCACGGGAAGGACAGCCGCAAGAGACCCAGTACTTC
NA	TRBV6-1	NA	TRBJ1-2	CASSEAGRGYTF	TGTGCCAGCAGTGAGGCGGGGCGCGGCTACACCTTC
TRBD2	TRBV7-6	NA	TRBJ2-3	CASSLATSFADTQYF	TGTGCCAGCAGCTTAGCGACTAGCTTCGCAGATACGCAGTATTTT
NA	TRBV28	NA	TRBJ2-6	CASSLAGGSGANVLTF	TGTGCCAGCAGTTTAGCCGGGGGCTCTGGGGCCAACGTCCTGACTTTC
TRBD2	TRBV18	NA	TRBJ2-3	CASSTGLAGVMDTQYF	TGTGCCAGCTCGACGGGACTAGCGGGAGTAATGGATACGCAGTATTTT
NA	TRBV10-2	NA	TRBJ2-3	CASTGGNTQYF	TGCGCCAGCACTGGCGGGAATACGCAGTATTTT
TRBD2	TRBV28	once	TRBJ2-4	CASSWGGMNIQYF	TGTGCCAGCAGCTGGGGGGGGATGAACATTCAGTACTTC
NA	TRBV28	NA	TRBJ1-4	CASSLRGTNEKLFF	TGTGCCAGCAGTTTGCGGGGGACTAATGAAAAACTGTTTTTT
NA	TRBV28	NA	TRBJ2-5	CASSATGTHQETQYF	TGTGCCAGCAGTGCGACCGGGACTCACCAGGAGACCCAGTACTTC
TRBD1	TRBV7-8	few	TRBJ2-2	CASSLVRGQYTGELFF	TGTGCCAGCAGCTTAGTCAGGGGGCAATACACCGGGGAGCTGTTTTTT
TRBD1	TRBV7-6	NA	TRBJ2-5	CASSLARQGGRETQYF	TGTGCCAGCAGCTTAGCGCGACAGGGTGGGCGGGAGACCCAGTACTTC
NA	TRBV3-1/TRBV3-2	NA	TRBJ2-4	CASRSQGGGNIQYF	TGTGCCAGCAGATCACAGGGTGGCGGAAACATTCAGTACTTC
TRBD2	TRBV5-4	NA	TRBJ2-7	CASSRTSFGYEQYF	TGTGCCAGCAGCCGGACTAGCTTTGGCTACGAGCAGTACTTC
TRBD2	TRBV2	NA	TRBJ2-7	CASSAAGVAEQYF	TGTGCCAGCAGCGCGGCGGGAGTGGCCGAGCAGTACTTC
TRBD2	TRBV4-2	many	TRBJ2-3	CASSRGLKSDTQYF	TGTGCCAGCAGCCGGGGACTAAAGTCCGATACGCAGTATTTT
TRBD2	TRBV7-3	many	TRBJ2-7	CASSFSAGGTYEQYF	TGTGCCAGCAGCTTCTCAGCGGGGGGAACCTACGAGCAGTACTTC
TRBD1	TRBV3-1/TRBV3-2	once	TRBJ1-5	CASSQFQGEKQPQHF	TGTGCCAGCAGCCAATTCCAGGGGGAGAAGCAGCCCCAGCATTTT
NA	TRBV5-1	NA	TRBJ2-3	CASIPTVGSDTQYF	TGCGCCAGCATACCGACAGTCGGATCAGATACGCAGTATTTT
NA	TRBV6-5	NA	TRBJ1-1	CASTPPAGHEAFF	TGTGCCAGCACTCCCCCCGCGGGGCATGAAGCTTTCTTT
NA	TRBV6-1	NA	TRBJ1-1	CASSEETISEAFF	TGTGCCAGCAGTGAAGAAACTATTAGTGAAGCTTTCTTT
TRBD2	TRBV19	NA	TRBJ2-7	CASSIGGTSGRAAYEQYF	TGTGCCAGTAGTATTGGTGGGACTAGCGGGAGGGCCGCCTACGAGCAGTACTTC
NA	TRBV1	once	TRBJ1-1	CTSSQEGQGRNTEAFF	TGCACCAGCAGCCAAGAGGGACAGGGCCGGAACACTGAAGCTTTCTTT
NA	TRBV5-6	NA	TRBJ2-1	CASSLTSPNNEQFF	TGTGCCAGCAGCCTCACGAGCCCCAACAATGAGCAGTTCTTC
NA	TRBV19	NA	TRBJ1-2	CASSRRGERGYTF	TGTGCCAGTAGCCGGCGGGGGGAAAGAGGCTACACCTTC
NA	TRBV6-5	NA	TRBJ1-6	CASSQIPGHISPLHF	TGTGCCAGCAGCCAAATCCCGGGACATATCTCACCCCTCCACTTT
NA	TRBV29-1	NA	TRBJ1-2	CSVEDVSNYGYTF	TGCAGCGTTGAAGATGTGTCAAACTATGGCTACACCTTC
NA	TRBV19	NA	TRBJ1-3	CASHKGISGNTIYF	TGTGCCAGTCATAAGGGGATCTCTGGAAACACCATATATTTT
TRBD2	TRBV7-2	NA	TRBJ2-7	CASSRARESYEQYF	TGTGCCAGCAGCAGGGCGCGGGAGTCCTACGAGCAGTACTTC
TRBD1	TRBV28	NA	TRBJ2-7	CASRSGGPSYEQYF	TGTGCCAGCAGATCAGGGGGTCCCTCCTACGAGCAGTACTTC
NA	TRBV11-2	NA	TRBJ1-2	CASSRTENYGYTF	TGTGCCAGCAGTCGGACAGAGAACTATGGCTACACCTTC
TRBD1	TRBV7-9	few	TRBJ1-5	CASSLGGGPQPQHF	TGTGCCAGCAGCTTAGGAGGGGGCCCTCAGCCCCAGCATTTT